Reported below is one T cell receptor beta chain. The data were taken from a study of blood T cell repertoires in COVID-19. The junction had 10 bases not matched to a gene; V was cut back by 5 bases and J by 7 bases. Germline CDR1 SGHAT, CDR2 FQNNGV. The length of the CDR3 is 15 residues. Sequencing was performed with immunoSEQ multiplex PCR; in TCRdb, only in-frame clones are kept and a portion is missing. The table has 360,000 or so clones, around 89% seen once. Sample: peripheral blood. The chain carries TRBV11-2 and TRBJ1-2, with TRBD1 matching 10 bases. This clonotype originated in a man aged 18-30 years with active or convalescent COVID-19. CDR3 loop: CASSRNGDRGGGYTF. The CDR3 DNA reads TGTGCCAGCAGCAGAAATGGGGACAGGGGCGGTGGCTACACCTTC.